This T cell receptor (beta chain) was recovered during a study of CD8+ T cells in alopecia areata. Broader study findings: Many expanded lesional clones persisted in scalp and blood during tofacitinib treatment. Scalp specimens additionally yield sequences from normal skin's resident alphabeta T cells.

The treatment: oral pan-JAK inhibitor, 5-10 mg twice daily. Germline CDR1 is SGHRS and CDR2 is YFSETQ. Trimming at V came to 5 bases and at J to 0 bases, leaving 8 bases not matched to a gene. The CDR3 consists of 18 residues. Regarding this clone: Its specificity is not known.

cDNA serving as the sequencing template came from extracted, reverse transcribed RNA. Profiling relied on immunoSEQ multiplex PCR, and the TCRdb table lists in-frame clones only, not all of them. The table records roughly 200,000 clones, roughly two fifths of them present only once. This chain uses TRBV5-1 with TRBJ2-2, with 12 bases lining up with TRBD2. Here the sequenced sample was CD4+ T cells sorted from blood, taken at approximately week 30, from a patient treated with tofacitinib. This sequence originates from a human donor with alopecia areata. CDR3 protein: CASSYGLAGSANTGELFF. As DNA, the CDR3 is TGCGCCAGCAGTTACGGACTAGCGGGGAGTGCGAACACCGGGGAGCTGTTTTTT.